This T cell receptor (beta chain) was recovered during a study of shared clonotypes between healthy human individuals. The method was immunoSEQ multiplex PCR; TCRdb's version includes in-frame clones alone and lacks a portion of them. This sample has roughly 2.2 million clones, with more than 80% found just once. CDR1 is LNHDA and CDR2 is SQIVND in the germline V gene (reference sequence). V dropped 6 bases and J dropped 6 bases, with 7 bases sitting between them. CDR3 length: 11 residues. This chain links TRBV19 with TRBJ2-3; D unresolved. The sample consisted of naive CD4+ T cells from PBMCs. The subset is: CD45RA+ positively selected. The receptor's source is a man between 18 and 35 years old in good health. Some clones in this sample may be carry-over from other donors' samples. CDR3 nucleotides: TGTGCCAGTAGGCAGGCCGATACGCAGTATTTT. This encodes CASRQADTQYF.